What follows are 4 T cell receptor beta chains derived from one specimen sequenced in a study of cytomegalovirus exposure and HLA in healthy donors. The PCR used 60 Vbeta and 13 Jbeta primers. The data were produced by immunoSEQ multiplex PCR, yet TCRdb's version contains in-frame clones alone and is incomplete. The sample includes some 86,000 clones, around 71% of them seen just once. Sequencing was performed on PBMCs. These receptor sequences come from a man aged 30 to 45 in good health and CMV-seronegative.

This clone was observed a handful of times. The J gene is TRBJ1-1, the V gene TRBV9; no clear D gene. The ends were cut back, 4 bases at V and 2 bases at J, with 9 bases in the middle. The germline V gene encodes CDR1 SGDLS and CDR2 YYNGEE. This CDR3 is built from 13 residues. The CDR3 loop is CASSLLSNTEAFF. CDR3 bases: TGTGCCAGCAGCCTATTAAGTAACACTGAAGCTTTCTTT. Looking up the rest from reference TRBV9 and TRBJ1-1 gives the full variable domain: DSGVTQTPKHLITATGQRVTLRCSPRSGDLSVYWYQQSLDQGLQFLIQYYNGEERAKGNILERFSAQQFPDLHSELNLSSLELGDSALYFCASSLLSNTEAFFGQGTRLTVV.

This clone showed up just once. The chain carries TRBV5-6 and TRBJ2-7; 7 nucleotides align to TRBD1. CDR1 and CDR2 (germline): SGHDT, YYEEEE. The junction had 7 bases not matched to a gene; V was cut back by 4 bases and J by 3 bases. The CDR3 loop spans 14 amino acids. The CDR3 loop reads CASSLLAGGYEQYF. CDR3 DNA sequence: TGTGCCAGCAGCCTCTTGGCAGGGGGCTACGAGCAGTACTTC.

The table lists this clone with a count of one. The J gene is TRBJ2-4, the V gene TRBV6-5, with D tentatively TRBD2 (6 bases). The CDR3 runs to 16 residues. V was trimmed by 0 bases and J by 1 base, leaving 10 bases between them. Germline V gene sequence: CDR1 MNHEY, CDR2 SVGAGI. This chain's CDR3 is CASSYSMAGAKNIQYF. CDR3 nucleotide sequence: TGTGCCAGCAGTTACTCGATGGCGGGGGCCAAAAACATTCAGTACTTC.

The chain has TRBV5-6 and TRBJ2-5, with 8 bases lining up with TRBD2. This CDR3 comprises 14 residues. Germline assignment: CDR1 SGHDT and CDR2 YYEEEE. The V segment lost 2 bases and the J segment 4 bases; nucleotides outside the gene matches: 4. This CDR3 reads CASSLAGAGETQYF. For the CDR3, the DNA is TGTGCCAGCAGCTTAGCGGGGGCGGGAGAGACCCAGTACTTC. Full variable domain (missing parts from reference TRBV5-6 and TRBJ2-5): DAGVTQSPTHLIKTRGQQVTLRCSPKSGHDTVSWYQQALGQGPQFIFQYYEEEERQRGNFPDRFSGHQFPNYSSELNVNALLLGDSALYLCASSLAGAGETQYFGPGTRLLVL.